Each of the 14 T cell receptor beta chains below was sequenced from the same sample in a study of blood T cells in healthy people across ages. A J-beta primer mix and a sample-barcoded 5' primer were used in a second PCR of roughly 7 to 12 cycles. In TCRdb, the 5' RACE reads were re-called with MiXCR into one record per CDR3 protein. Here the sample spans about 640,000 distinct CDR3 sequences, under 70% being singletons. Input material: blood. These receptor sequences come from a man between 60 and 70 years old in good health.

The chain employs TRBV27 and TRBJ2-7; 9 bases fit TRBD1. After removal of 5 bases from V and 7 bases from J, the junction contained 6 bases not matched to a gene. CDR1 and CDR2 from the germline V gene are MNHEY and SMNVEV (reference sequence). The CDR3 runs 13 residues. The CDR3: CASSIQGAREQYF. In DNA form, the CDR3 reads TGTGCCAGCAGTATACAGGGGGCGCGGGAGCAGTACTTC.

V and J are TRBV7-9 and TRBJ1-4, with TRBD1 identical over 8 bases. Trimming removed 4 bases from V and 11 bases from J; junction bases left unmatched: 9. The CDR3 loop spans 14 amino acids. Germline-derived CDR1 and CDR2 are SEHNR and FQNEAQ (reference sequence). The CDR3: CASSSDRGIEKLFF. For the CDR3, the DNA is TGTGCCAGCAGCTCCGACAGGGGAATCGAGAAACTGTTTTTT.

This clonotype was seen a few times. For the CDR3, the DNA is TGCGCCAGCAGCTTGAACGGAGCAGGGGCCAACGTCCTGACTTTC. It codes for CASSLNGAGANVLTF. This chain uses TRBV5-1 with TRBJ2-6; D is uncertain. The CDR3 loop spans 15 amino acids. V was shortened by 1 base and J by 4 bases, with 9 bases between the two germline ends. Germline assignment: CDR1 SGHRS and CDR2 YFSETQ. The full variable domain, with the rest looked up from reference TRBV5-1 and TRBJ2-6, is KAGVTQTPRYLIKTRGQQVTLSCSPISGHRSVSWYQQTPGQGLQFLFEYFSETQRNKGNFPGRFSGRQFSNSRSEMNVSTLELGDSALYLCASSLNGAGANVLTFGAGSRLTVL.

This clonotype was observed a few times. The CDR3 region has the DNA TGTGCCAGCAGCCAGATGGCGGGGCTTGGAAACATTCAGTACTTC. Translating it yields CASSQMAGLGNIQYF. The chain uses TRBV3-1 and TRBJ2-4, with D possibly matching TRBD2 (6 bases). This CDR3 is 15 amino acids long. V was clipped by 3 bases and J by 6 bases, with 15 bases between them. Germline V gene lookup returns CDR1 LGHDT and CDR2 YNNKEL (reference sequence). The full variable domain, completed using reference TRBV3-1 and TRBJ2-4, is DTAVSQTPKYLVTQMGNDKSIKCEQNLGHDTMYWYKQDSKKFLKIMFSYNNKELIINETVPNRFSPKSPDKAHLNLHINSLELGDSAVYFCASSQMAGLGNIQYFGAGTRLSVL.

The J gene is TRBJ2-1, the V gene TRBV3-1, with 11 bases matching TRBD2. After removal of 5 bases from V and 5 bases from J, the junction contained 5 bases not matched to a gene. The germline V gene encodes CDR1 LGHDT and CDR2 YNNKEL (reference sequence). The CDR3 covers 15 residues. The CDR3 DNA is TGTGCCAGCAGCTATAGCGGGGGGGCACACAATGAGCAGTTCTTC. Its protein is CASSYSGGAHNEQFF.

V usage is TRBV5-4 and J usage is TRBJ2-4, with D possibly TRBD1 on 7 matching bases. The germline V gene encodes CDR1 SGHNT and CDR2 YYREEE (reference sequence). V was pared by 7 bases and J by 1 base, with 15 bases between. The CDR3 length is 15 residues. In DNA, the CDR3 is TGTGCCAGCGGACCCTCAGGGGGGGCCAAAAACATTCAGTACTTC. This translates into CASGPSGGAKNIQYF.

The chain employs TRBV3-1 and TRBJ2-3; weak D call: TRBD2 (6 bases). The V gene lost 4 bases and the J gene lost 3 bases, with 11 bases spanning the gap. Germline CDR1 and CDR2: LGHDT and YNNKEL (reference sequence). CDR3 length equals 14 residues. CDR3 amino acids: CASSPPGETDTQYF. The CDR3 region has the DNA TGTGCCAGCAGCCCCCCGGGGGAAACAGATACGCAGTATTTT.

This clonotype is a singleton in its sample. As DNA, the CDR3 is TGCGCCAGCAGGACAAGGGGACTCGTCACCTACAATGAGCAGTTCTTC. This codes for CASRTRGLVTYNEQFF. The V call is TRBV5-1, the J call TRBJ2-1; D might be TRBD2 (6 bases). V gave up 5 bases and J gave up 2 bases, with 17 bases separating them. Germline CDR1 reads SGHRS; CDR2 reads YFSETQ. This CDR3 spans 16 amino acids.

This clonotype appeared a few times. This chain connects TRBV5-8 to TRBJ1-2, with D possibly TRBD1 on 5 matching bases. The CDR3 is 15 residues long. Per germline, CDR1 SGHTS and CDR2 YDEGEE. The ends were cut back, 4 bases at V and 1 base at J, with 14 bases in the middle. The CDR3 reads CASSPWGPDNYGYTF. The DNA of the CDR3 is TGTGCCAGCAGCCCTTGGGGCCCTGATAACTATGGCTACACCTTC.

This chain links TRBV2 with TRBJ2-3; tentatively, D is TRBD2 (6 bases). V was trimmed by 4 bases and J by 0 bases, leaving 14 bases between them. There are 16 residues in the CDR3. From germline, CDR1 is SNHLY and CDR2 FYNNEI. CDR3 DNA sequence: TGTGCCAGCAGTGGGGACGGGGGACCTAGCACAGATACGCAGTATTTT. As protein: CASSGDGGPSTDTQYF.

This sequence joins TRBV20-1 and TRBJ2-1; the match to TRBD2 covers 11 bases. CDR1 is DFQATT, CDR2 SNEGSKA, per germline (reference sequence). The CDR3 is 15 amino acids. V lost 4 bases, J lost 4 bases, and 6 bases stayed unmatched. The CDR3 sequence: CSAKPGLAAYNEQFF. CDR3 nucleotides: TGCAGTGCTAAACCGGGACTAGCGGCGTACAATGAGCAGTTCTTC.

V usage is TRBV6-1 and J usage is TRBJ2-1, with 15 bases identical to TRBD2. This CDR3 spans 15 amino acids. The V and J ends lost 10 bases and 4 bases, in that order; junction bases with no gene match: 5. From germline, CDR1 is MNHNS and CDR2 SASEGT. This chain's CDR3 is CAIPGLAGGYNEQFF. CDR3 DNA sequence: TGTGCCATCCCGGGACTAGCGGGGGGTTACAATGAGCAGTTCTTC.

The chain joins TRBV7-2 to TRBJ2-1; tentative D call: TRBD1 (5 bases). In germline, CDR1 is SGHTA, CDR2 FQGNSA. CDR3 size: 15 residues. V was shortened by 1 base and J by 4 bases, with 11 bases between the two germline ends. CDR3 nucleotides: TGTGCCAGCAGCTTAGGAACAGGAAATTACAATGAGCAGTTCTTC. Protein: CASSLGTGNYNEQFF.

The chain joins TRBV5-4 to TRBJ2-3; 11 bases are shared with TRBD2. The germline V gene has CDR1 SGHNT and CDR2 YYREEE (reference sequence). The CDR3 covers 15 residues. With V trimmed by 9 bases and J by 8 bases, 14 bases remained unmatched. CDR3 in amino acids: CAIPLRGGTSGTQYF. DNA for the CDR3: TGTGCCATCCCGTTGCGGGGTGGGACTAGCGGTACGCAGTATTTT.